This TCR beta chain was captured in a study of T cells in Graves' hyperthyroidism and ophthalmopathy. Amplification yielded TCR beta CDR3 regions, with RNA transcripts as the source. During a first-round RT-PCR of the TCR CDR3, the HTBI primer set was used. TCRdb reprocessed the multiplex PCR reads with MiXCR, giving one entry per CDR3 protein. Altogether more than 300,000 distinct CDR3 sequences are present, roughly 14% being singletons, with the ten largest covering about 20%. The V end lost 5 bases, the J end lost 8 bases, and 9 bases lay between the germline ends. Germline loops: CDR1 SEHNR, CDR2 FQNEAQ (reference sequence). CDR3 length equals 11 residues.

Input material: blood. This receptor was identified in a woman under 40 with Graves' ophthalmopathy. The chain carries TRBV7-9 and TRBJ1-1; D unresolved. The CDR3 here is CASSPVGEAFF. The CDR3 DNA sequence: TGTGCCAGCAGCCCAGTGGGAGAAGCTTTCTTT.